A selection of T cell receptor beta chains follows, all from one sample in a study of OX40 agonist ivuxolimab in advanced cancers. Only in-frame clones appear in the TCRdb table, and some are missing; sequencing was by immunoSEQ multiplex PCR. Here the sample spans 65,000 to 85,000 clones, around 83% being singletons. The source material was CD4+ or CD8+ T cells sorted from blood, sampled in a trial of the OX40 agonist ivuxolimab. The receptors were sampled from an adult with an advanced solid tumor such as melanoma, head and neck, liver or kidney cancer. Both conserved end residues are part of each CDR3. The D gene is left open where the match is weak. Part of the rows lack a size; the others show once, few, many or a class for expanded clones.

length	size	J	D	V	CDR3	DNA
13	once	TRBJ2-1	-	TRBV5-1	CASSLSPNNEQFF	TGCGCCAGCAGCTTGTCCCCCAACAATGAGCAGTTCTTC
16	-	TRBJ1-6	-	TRBV5-5	CASSFSVSSYNSPLHF	TGTGCCAGCAGCTTCTCAGTGAGCTCCTATAATTCACCCCTCCACTTT
15	-	TRBJ1-4	-	TRBV5-4	CASSLGTATNEKLFF	TGTGCCAGCAGCCTGGGCACAGCAACTAATGAAAAACTGTTTTTT
13	few	TRBJ2-1	-	TRBV4-1	CASSRTLGAERVF	TGCGCCAGCAGCCGGACCCTGGGCGCCGAGCGGGTCTTC
13	-	TRBJ2-5	-	TRBV7-3	CASSLWGQETQYF	TGTGCCAGCAGCTTATGGGGACAAGAGACCCAGTACTTC
15	-	TRBJ1-2	TRBD1	TRBV30	CAWKTASRTGDGYTF	TGTGCCTGGAAAACCGCAAGTAGGACAGGGGATGGCTACACCTTC
14	-	TRBJ1-1	TRBD1	TRBV6-9	CASSQGGADTEAFF	TGTGCCAGCAGCCAGGGGGGGGCTGACACTGAAGCTTTCTTT
14	-	TRBJ2-7	-	TRBV5-5	CASSLAVGPYEQYF	TGTGCCAGCAGCTTAGCGGTGGGTCCCTACGAGCAGTACTTC
15	-	TRBJ1-2	-	TRBV9	CASSPLETGSFGYTF	TGTGCCAGCAGCCCCCTAGAGACAGGCTCCTTCGGCTACACCTTC
15	-	TRBJ2-7	-	TRBV18	CASSPFGAPSYEQYF	TGTGCCAGCTCACCGTTCGGGGCCCCCAGCTACGAGCAGTACTTC
13	few	TRBJ1-2	-	TRBV28	CASFEGKNYGYTF	TGTGCCAGCTTCGAGGGCAAAAACTATGGCTACACCTTC
13	medium-sized	TRBJ1-2	-	TRBV5-5	CASSHQEVIGYTF	TGTGCCAGCAGCCACCAGGAGGTCATCGGCTACACCTTC
15	-	TRBJ1-2	-	TRBV28	CASSFAGAGNYGYTF	TGTGCCAGCAGTTTTGCCGGGGCGGGTAACTATGGCTACACCTTC
13	few	TRBJ1-2	-	TRBV11-2	CASSATGSYGYTF	TGTGCCAGCAGCGCTACAGGGTCCTATGGCTACACCTTC
15	-	TRBJ2-7	TRBD2	TRBV15	CATSSRTSGGRQQYF	TGTGCCACCAGCAGTCGGACTAGCGGGGGGCGACAGCAGTACTTC
15	-	TRBJ2-7	-	TRBV9	CASSVSPGQTYEQYF	TGTGCCAGCAGCGTATCACCGGGACAAACCTACGAGCAGTACTTC
12	once	TRBJ2-2	-	TRBV30	CAWSVGPGELFF	TGTGCCTGGAGTGTAGGTCCCGGGGAGCTGTTTTTT
14	once	TRBJ2-3	-	TRBV27	CASSPGVGTDTQYF	TGTGCCAGCAGTCCGGGAGTTGGGACAGATACGCAGTATTTT
13	-	TRBJ2-3	TRBD1	TRBV5-6	CASSVGQGDTQYF	TGTGCCAGCAGCGTGGGACAGGGCGATACGCAGTATTTT
15	once	TRBJ1-4	-	TRBV28	CASSLLGRGNEKLFF	TGTGCCAGCAGTTTATTAGGCAGGGGTAATGAAAAACTGTTTTTT
18	once	TRBJ2-6	TRBD1	TRBV4-2	CASSQRDRGRSGANVLTF	TGTGCCAGCAGCCAGAGGGACAGGGGGCGGTCTGGGGCCAACGTCCTGACTTTC
12	-	TRBJ1-1	-	TRBV21-1	CASSAGDTEAFF	TGTGCCAGCAGCGCGGGGGACACTGAAGCTTTCTTT
15	-	TRBJ2-7	TRBD2	TRBV7-3	CASSLRLAGTAEQYF	TGTGCCAGCAGCTTAAGACTAGCGGGGACCGCCGAGCAGTACTTC
17	-	TRBJ2-2	TRBD2	TRBV27	CASSGGVNRYTSGELFF	TGTGCCAGCAGTGGGGGGGTAAACAGATACACCTCCGGGGAGCTGTTTTTT
15	-	TRBJ2-2	TRBD2	TRBV7-9	CASSVSGGDTGELFF	TGTGCCAGCAGCGTGAGCGGGGGAGACACCGGGGAGCTGTTTTTT
15	-	TRBJ1-5	TRBD1	TRBV6-6	CASRRDREEDQPQHF	TGTGCCAGCAGGAGGGACAGGGAGGAGGATCAGCCCCAGCATTTT
17	-	TRBJ2-6	-	TRBV19	CASSKLRRSSGANVLTF	TGTGCCAGTAGTAAGCTCCGACGGTCCTCTGGGGCCAACGTCCTGACTTTC
15	-	TRBJ2-2	-	TRBV19	CATKPSGRGTGELFF	TGTGCCACCAAACCCTCGGGGAGAGGAACCGGGGAGCTGTTTTTT
13	-	TRBJ1-5	-	TRBV6-6	CASTRTVGQPQHF	TGTGCCAGCACCCGGACGGTGGGTCAGCCCCAGCATTTT
14	-	TRBJ2-1	TRBD2	TRBV6-5	CASRLSGSPNEQFF	TGTGCCAGCAGGCTGAGCGGGAGCCCCAATGAGCAGTTCTTC
14	-	TRBJ2-3	-	TRBV7-3	CASSPIGGTDTQYF	TGTGCCAGCAGCCCTATAGGCGGCACAGATACGCAGTATTTT
15	few	TRBJ2-5	-	TRBV11-2	CASSKRTMLQETQYF	TGTGCCAGCAGCAAAAGGACTATGCTTCAAGAGACCCAGTACTTC
15	-	TRBJ2-7	-	TRBV6-5	CASSRQIWGPYEQYF	TGTGCCAGCAGCCGCCAGATTTGGGGGCCCTACGAGCAGTACTTC
14	-	TRBJ1-5	-	TRBV6-6	CASDSLPGNQPQHF	TGTGCCAGCGACAGCCTACCCGGGAATCAGCCCCAGCATTTT
14	-	TRBJ1-5	-	TRBV5-1	CASSLGGRGQPQHF	TGCGCCAGCAGCTTGGGGGGCCGTGGTCAGCCCCAGCATTTT
16	-	TRBJ2-3	TRBD2	TRBV28	CASSLRLAGGTDTQYF	TGTGCCAGCAGTTTACGGTTAGCGGGGGGCACAGATACGCAGTATTTT
15	-	TRBJ1-6	TRBD1	TRBV28	CASRWDRRGNSPLHF	TGTGCCAGCAGATGGGACAGGCGAGGGAATTCACCCCTCCACTTT
14	-	TRBJ1-1	-	TRBV5-8	CASSFRDGGTEAFF	TGTGCCAGCAGCTTCCGAGACGGCGGCACTGAAGCTTTCTTT
13	-	TRBJ2-5	-	TRBV14	CASRKGGQETQYF	TGTGCCAGCAGGAAAGGGGGGCAAGAGACCCAGTACTTC
14	-	TRBJ1-4	-	TRBV9	CASSVRVQDEKLFF	TGTGCCAGCAGCGTCAGGGTACAAGATGAAAAACTGTTTTTT
15	-	TRBJ1-3	-	TRBV4-3	CASSQTALSGNTIYF	TGCGCCAGCAGCCAGACAGCCTTATCTGGAAACACCATATATTTT
18	-	TRBJ2-5	TRBD2	TRBV7-2	CASSFFAWGGVQQETQYF	TGTGCCAGCAGCTTTTTCGCGTGGGGGGGGGTTCAACAAGAGACCCAGTACTTC
15	once	TRBJ1-1	-	TRBV4-1	CASSQEYGSRTEAFF	TGCGCCAGCAGCCAAGAATATGGCTCGCGGACTGAAGCTTTCTTT
13	-	TRBJ1-1	-	TRBV2	CASSEVENTEAFF	TGTGCCAGCAGTGAAGTGGAGAACACTGAAGCTTTCTTT
11	-	TRBJ2-7	-	TRBV5-6	CASSFYREQYF	TGTGCCAGCAGCTTTTATAGGGAGCAGTACTTC
15	-	TRBJ1-6	TRBD1	TRBV4-2	CASSQDYRGNSPLHF	TGTGCCAGCAGCCAAGATTACAGGGGCAATTCACCCCTCCACTTT
15	-	TRBJ1-2	-	TRBV5-4	CASSPPKETYYGYTF	TGTGCCAGCAGCCCGCCGAAGGAAACTTACTATGGCTACACCTTC
15	-	TRBJ2-7	-	TRBV28	CASSSSGANSYEQYF	TGTGCCAGCAGCTCGTCGGGGGCTAATTCCTACGAGCAGTACTTC
15	-	TRBJ2-2	TRBD1	TRBV7-2	CASSFGPGGTGELFF	TGTGCCAGCAGCTTCGGACCAGGGGGCACCGGGGAGCTGTTTTTT
16	-	TRBJ2-4	TRBD2	TRBV10-1	CASSAFSGPTKNIQYF	TGCGCCAGCAGCGCGTTTAGCGGGCCGACCAAAAACATTCAGTACTTC
13	-	TRBJ1-4	TRBD1	TRBV29-1	CSVAGQGDEKLFF	TGCAGCGTCGCTGGACAGGGGGATGAAAAACTGTTTTTT
14	-	TRBJ1-2	TRBD1	TRBV28	CASRGQGANYGYTF	TGTGCCAGCAGGGGACAGGGGGCTAACTATGGCTACACCTTC
12	few	TRBJ1-1	-	TRBV7-2	CASSLDTGQAFF	TGTGCCAGCAGCTTAGATACAGGGCAGGCTTTCTTT
14	once	TRBJ1-3	-	TRBV28	CASRDTYSGNTIYF	TGTGCCAGCCGGGACACCTACTCTGGAAACACCATATATTTT
15	-	TRBJ2-3	-	TRBV7-2	CASRPAGGMTDTQYF	TGTGCCAGCAGGCCGGCTGGGGGGATGACAGATACGCAGTATTTT